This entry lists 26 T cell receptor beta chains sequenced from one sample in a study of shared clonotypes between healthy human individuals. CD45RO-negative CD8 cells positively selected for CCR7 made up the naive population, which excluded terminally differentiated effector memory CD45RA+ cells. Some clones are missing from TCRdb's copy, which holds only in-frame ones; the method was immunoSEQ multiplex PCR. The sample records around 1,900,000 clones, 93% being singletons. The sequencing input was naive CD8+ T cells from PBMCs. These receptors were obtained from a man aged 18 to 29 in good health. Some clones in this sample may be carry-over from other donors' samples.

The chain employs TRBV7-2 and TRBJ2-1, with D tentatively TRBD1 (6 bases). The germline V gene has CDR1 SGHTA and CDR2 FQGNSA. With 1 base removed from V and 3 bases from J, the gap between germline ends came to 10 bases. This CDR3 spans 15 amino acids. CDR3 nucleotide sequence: TGTGCCAGCAGCTTAGTTCAGGGGTTCTACAATGAGCAGTTCTTC. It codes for CASSLVQGFYNEQFF.

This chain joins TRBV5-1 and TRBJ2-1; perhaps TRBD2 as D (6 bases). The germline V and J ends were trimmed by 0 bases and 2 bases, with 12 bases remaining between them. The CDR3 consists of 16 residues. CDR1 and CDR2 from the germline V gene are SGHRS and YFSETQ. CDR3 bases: TGCGCCAGCAGCTTGGACCCGGGAGTAGCCTACAATGAGCAGTTCTTC. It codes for CASSLDPGVAYNEQFF.

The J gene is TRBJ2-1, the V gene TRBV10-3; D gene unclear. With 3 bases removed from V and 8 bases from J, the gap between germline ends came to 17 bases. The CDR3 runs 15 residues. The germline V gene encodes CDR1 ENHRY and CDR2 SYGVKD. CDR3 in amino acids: CAISESVSYLDEQFF. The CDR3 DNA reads TGTGCCATCAGTGAATCCGTATCGTATTTGGATGAGCAGTTCTTC.

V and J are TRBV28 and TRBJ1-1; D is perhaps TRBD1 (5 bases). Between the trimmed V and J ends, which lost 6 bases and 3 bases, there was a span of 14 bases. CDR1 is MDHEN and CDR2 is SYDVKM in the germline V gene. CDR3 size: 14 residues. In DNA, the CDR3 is TGTGCCAGCAGCGAGGGGCGGTGGGACACTGAAGCTTTCTTT. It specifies CASSEGRWDTEAFF. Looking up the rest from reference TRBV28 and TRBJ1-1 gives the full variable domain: DVKVTQSSRYLVKRTGEKVFLECVQDMDHENMFWYRQDPGLGLRLIYFSYDVKMKEKGDIPEGYSVSREKKERFSLILESASTNQTSMYLCASSEGRWDTEAFFGQGTRLTVV.

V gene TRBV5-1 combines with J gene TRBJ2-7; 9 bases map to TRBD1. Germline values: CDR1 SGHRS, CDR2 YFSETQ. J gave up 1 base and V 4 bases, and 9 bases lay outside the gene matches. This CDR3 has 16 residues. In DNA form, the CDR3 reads TGCGCCAGCAGCCTTGCTCAGACAGGGGGTTCCTACGAGCAGTACTTC. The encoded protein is CASSLAQTGGSYEQYF.

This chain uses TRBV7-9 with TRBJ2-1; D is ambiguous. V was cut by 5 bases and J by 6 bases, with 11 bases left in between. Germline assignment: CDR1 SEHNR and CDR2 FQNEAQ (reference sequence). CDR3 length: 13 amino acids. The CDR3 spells CASSPPWGNEQFF. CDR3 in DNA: TGTGCCAGCAGCCCTCCGTGGGGCAATGAGCAGTTCTTC.

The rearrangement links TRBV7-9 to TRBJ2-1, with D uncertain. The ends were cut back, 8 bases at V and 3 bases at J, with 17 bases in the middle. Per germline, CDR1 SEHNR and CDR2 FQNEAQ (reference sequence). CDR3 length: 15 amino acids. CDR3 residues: CASAPRGVLYNEQFF. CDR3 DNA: TGTGCCAGCGCCCCTCGTGGAGTCCTCTACAATGAGCAGTTCTTC. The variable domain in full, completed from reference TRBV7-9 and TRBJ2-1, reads DTGVSQNPRHKITKRGQNVTFRCDPISEHNRLYWYRQTLGQGPEFLTYFQNEAQLEKSRLLSDRFSAERPKGSFSTLEIQRTEQGDSAMYLCASAPRGVLYNEQFFGPGTRLTVL.

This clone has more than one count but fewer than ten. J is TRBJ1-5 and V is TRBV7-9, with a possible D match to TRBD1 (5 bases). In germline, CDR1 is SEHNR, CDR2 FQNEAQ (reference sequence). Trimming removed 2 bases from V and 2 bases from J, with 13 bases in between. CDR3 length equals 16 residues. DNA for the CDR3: TGTGCCAGCAGCTTACAGGGAGTTGGGGGCAATCAGCCCCAGCATTTT. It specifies CASSLQGVGGNQPQHF.

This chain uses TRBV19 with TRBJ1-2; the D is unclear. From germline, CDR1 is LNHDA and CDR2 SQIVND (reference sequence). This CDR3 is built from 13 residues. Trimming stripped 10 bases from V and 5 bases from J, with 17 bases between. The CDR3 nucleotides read TGTGCCACCTACGGGATGAAAGGATATGGCTACACCTTC. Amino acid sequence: CATYGMKGYGYTF. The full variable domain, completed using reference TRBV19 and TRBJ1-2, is DGGITQSPKYLFRKEGQNVTLSCEQNLNHDAMYWYRQDPGQGLRLIYYSQIVNDFQKGDIAEGYSVSREKKESFPLTVTSAQKNPTAFYLCATYGMKGYGYTFGSGTRLTVV.

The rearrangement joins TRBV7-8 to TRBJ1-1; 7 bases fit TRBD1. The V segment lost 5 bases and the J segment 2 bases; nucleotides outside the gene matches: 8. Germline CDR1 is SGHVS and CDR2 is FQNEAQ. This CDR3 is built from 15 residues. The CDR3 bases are TGTGCCAGCAGCGAGAGACAGGGCCCAAACACTGAAGCTTTCTTT. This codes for CASSERQGPNTEAFF.

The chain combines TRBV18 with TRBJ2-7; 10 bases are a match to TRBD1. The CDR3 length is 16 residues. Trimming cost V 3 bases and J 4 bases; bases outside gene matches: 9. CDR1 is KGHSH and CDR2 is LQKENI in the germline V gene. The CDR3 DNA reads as TGTGCCAGCTCACCCAGCCCGGGACAGGGGAGGTACGAGCAGTACTTC. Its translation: CASSPSPGQGRYEQYF.

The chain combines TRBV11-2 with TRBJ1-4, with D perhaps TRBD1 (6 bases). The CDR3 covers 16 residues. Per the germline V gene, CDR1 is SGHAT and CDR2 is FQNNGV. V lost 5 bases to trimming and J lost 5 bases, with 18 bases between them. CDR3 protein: CASSPRGGGENEKLFF. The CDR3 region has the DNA TGTGCCAGCAGCCCAAGAGGGGGTGGCGAGAATGAAAAACTGTTTTTT.

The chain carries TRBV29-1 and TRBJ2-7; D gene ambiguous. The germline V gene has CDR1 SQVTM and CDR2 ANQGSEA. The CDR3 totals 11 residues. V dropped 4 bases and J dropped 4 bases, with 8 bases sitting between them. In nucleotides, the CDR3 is TGCAGCGTTGTAGGGTTTTACGAGCAGTACTTC. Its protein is CSVVGFYEQYF.

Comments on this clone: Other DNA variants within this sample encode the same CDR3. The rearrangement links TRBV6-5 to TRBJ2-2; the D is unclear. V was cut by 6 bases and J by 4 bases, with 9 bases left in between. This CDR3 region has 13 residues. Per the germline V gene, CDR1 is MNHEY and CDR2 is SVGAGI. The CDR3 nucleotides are TGTGCCAGCAGCCCCTCACCCACCGGGGAGCTGTTTTTT. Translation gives CASSPSPTGELFF.

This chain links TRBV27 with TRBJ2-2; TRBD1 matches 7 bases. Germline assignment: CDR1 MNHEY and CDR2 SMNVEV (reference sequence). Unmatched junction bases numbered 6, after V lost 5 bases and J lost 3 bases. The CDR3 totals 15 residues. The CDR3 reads CASSQYGQDTGELFF. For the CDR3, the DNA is TGTGCCAGCAGTCAATACGGACAGGACACCGGGGAGCTGTTTTTT.

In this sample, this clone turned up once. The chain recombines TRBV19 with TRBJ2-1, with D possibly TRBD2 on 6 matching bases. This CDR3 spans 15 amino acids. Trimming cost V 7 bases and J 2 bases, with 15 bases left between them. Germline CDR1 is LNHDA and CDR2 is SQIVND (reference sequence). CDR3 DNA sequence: TGTGCCAGTAACGAGGTGGAGGGTCCCTACAATGAGCAGTTCTTC. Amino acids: CASNEVEGPYNEQFF.

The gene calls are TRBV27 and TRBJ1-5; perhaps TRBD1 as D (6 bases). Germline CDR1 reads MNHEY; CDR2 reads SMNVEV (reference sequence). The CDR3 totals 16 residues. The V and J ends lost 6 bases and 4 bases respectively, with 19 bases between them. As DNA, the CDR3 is TGTGCCAGCAGAATCGACGGGACACTGCTGAATCAGCCCCAGCATTTT. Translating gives CASRIDGTLLNQPQHF.

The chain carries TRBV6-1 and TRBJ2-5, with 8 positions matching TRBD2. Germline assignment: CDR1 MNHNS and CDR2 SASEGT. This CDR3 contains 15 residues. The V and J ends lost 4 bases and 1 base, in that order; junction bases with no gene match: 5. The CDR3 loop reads CASSVLREAQETQYF. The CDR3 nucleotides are TGTGCCAGCAGTGTCTTGCGGGAGGCCCAAGAGACCCAGTACTTC.

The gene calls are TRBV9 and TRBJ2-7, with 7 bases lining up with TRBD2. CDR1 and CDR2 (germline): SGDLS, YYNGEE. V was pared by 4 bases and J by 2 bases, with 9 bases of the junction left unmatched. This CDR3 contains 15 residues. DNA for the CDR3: TGTGCCAGCAGCCCCGGGTGGCTAGCGGCCTACGAGCAGTACTTC. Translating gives CASSPGWLAAYEQYF.

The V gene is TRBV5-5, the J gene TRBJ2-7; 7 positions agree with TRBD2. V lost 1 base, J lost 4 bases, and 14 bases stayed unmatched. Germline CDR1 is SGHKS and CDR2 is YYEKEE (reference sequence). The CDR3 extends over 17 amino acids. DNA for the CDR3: TGTGCCAGCAGCTTGAGTTTGGCGGGACTAAACCGATACGAGCAGTACTTC. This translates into CASSLSLAGLNRYEQYF.

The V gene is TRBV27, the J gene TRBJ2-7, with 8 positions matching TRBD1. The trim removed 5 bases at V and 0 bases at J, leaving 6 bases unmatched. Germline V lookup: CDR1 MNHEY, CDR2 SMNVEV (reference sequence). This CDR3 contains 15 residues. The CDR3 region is CASSPQGASSYEQYF. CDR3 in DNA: TGTGCCAGCAGTCCTCAGGGGGCCAGCTCCTACGAGCAGTACTTC.

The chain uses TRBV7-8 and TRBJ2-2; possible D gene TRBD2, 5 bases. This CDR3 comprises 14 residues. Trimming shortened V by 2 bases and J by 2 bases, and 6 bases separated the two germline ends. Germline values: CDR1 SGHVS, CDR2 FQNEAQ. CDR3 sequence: CASSLSGNTGELFF. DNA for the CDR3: TGTGCCAGCAGCTTAAGCGGCAACACCGGGGAGCTGTTTTTT.

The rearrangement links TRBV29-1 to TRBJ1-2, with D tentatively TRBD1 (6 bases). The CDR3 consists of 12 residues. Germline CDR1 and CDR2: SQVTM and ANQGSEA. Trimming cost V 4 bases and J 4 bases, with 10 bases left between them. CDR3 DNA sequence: TGCAGCGTTGCAGGGGATCCCTATGGCTACACCTTC. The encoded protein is CSVAGDPYGYTF.

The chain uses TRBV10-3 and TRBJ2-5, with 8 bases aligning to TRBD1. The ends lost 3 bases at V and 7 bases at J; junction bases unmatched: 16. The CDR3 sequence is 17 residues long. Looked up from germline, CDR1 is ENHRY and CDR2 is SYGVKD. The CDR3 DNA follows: TGTGCCATCAGTGACGCGGAAATTCAGGGGGCCATCTGGACCCAGTACTTC. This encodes CAISDAEIQGAIWTQYF.

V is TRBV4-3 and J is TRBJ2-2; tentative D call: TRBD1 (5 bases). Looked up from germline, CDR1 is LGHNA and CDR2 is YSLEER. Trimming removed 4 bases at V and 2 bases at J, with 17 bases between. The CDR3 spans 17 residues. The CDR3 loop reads CASSPLLGVLNTGELFF. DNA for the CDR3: TGCGCCAGCAGCCCCCTATTAGGGGTCCTTAACACCGGGGAGCTGTTTTTT.

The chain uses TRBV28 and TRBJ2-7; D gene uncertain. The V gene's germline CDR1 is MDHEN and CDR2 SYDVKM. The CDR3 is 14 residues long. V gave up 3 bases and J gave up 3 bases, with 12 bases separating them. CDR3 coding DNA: TGTGCCAGCAGTTTTCCGGAGCGAAACTACGAGCAGTACTTC. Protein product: CASSFPERNYEQYF.